The present T cell receptor beta chain was sequenced within a study of T cell repertoires in cytomegalovirus infection. Study in general: Carrying CMV and the relevant HLA type showed in public TCR beta signatures.

Germline V gene sequence: CDR1 SGHVS, CDR2 FNYEAQ. CDR3 length: 13 amino acids. V was pared by 0 bases and J by 11 bases, with 13 bases between. Notes on the study in general: The study found HLA-C-restricted CMV-specific TCR beta clonotypes dominating the ex vivo response.

TCRdb re-derived calls from the reads in MiXCR, one entry per CDR3 protein. The sample has about 600,000 distinct CDR3 sequences; roughly a quarter are singletons. This clonotype was picked up many times. The antigen is undetermined. V is TRBV7-6 and J is TRBJ1-1; D is unresolved. Material: CD8+ T cells from PBMCs. This TCR was recovered from a human donor in good health (CMV status not recorded). Some clones in this sample may be carry-over from other donors' samples. The CDR3 loop is CASSLAGSERAFF. As DNA, the CDR3 is TGTGCCAGCAGCTTAGCGGGCTCGGAGCGGGCTTTCTTT.